Presented here are 21 T cell receptor beta chains from one specimen sequenced in a study of blood T cell repertoires in COVID-19. Clones were read by immunoSEQ multiplex PCR, and TCRdb kept only the in-frame ones, dropping some. In the table there are some 220,000 clones, 80% to 85% of which are singletons. The sample comprised peripheral blood. These receptors originate from a woman aged 70 to 79 with COVID-19, enrolled during active disease.

This chain connects TRBV27 to TRBJ2-1; 10 bases are shared with TRBD2. Trimming at V came to 2 bases and at J to 6 bases, leaving 4 bases not matched to a gene. The CDR3 has 15 amino acids. Germline V gives CDR1 MNHEY, CDR2 SMNVEV (reference sequence). The CDR3 sequence is CASSLLWTSGNEQFF. CDR3 nucleotide sequence: TGTGCCAGCAGTTTACTCTGGACTAGCGGCAATGAGCAGTTCTTC.

This clone was detected only once. The chain uses TRBV7-9 and TRBJ1-2, with D possibly TRBD1 on 6 matching bases. CDR3 length: 11 amino acids. Trimming stripped 3 bases from V and 8 bases from J, with 7 bases between. CDR1 is SEHNR, CDR2 FQNEAQ, per germline (reference sequence). The CDR3 loop reads CASSLGAGYTF. The CDR3 nucleotides are TGTGCCAGCAGCTTGGGGGCCGGCTACACCTTC.

This clone was counted a single time. The rearrangement links TRBV14 to TRBJ1-3; unclear D gene. This CDR3 region has 14 residues. CDR1 and CDR2 (germline): SGHDN, FVKESK. Trimming removed 5 bases from V and 0 bases from J, with 8 bases in between. The CDR3 loop is CASSSASSGNTIYF. CDR3 DNA: TGTGCCAGCAGCTCTGCCAGCTCTGGAAACACCATATATTTT. The complete variable domain, with remaining parts taken from reference TRBV14 and TRBJ1-3, reads EAGVTQFPSHSVIEKGQTVTLRCDPISGHDNLYWYRRVMGKEIKFLLHFVKESKQDESGMPNNRFLAERTGGTYSTLKVQPAELEDSGVYFCASSSASSGNTIYFGEGSWLTVV.

This chain links TRBV28 with TRBJ1-4, with 8 bases aligning to TRBD1. Germline CDR1 MDHEN, CDR2 SYDVKM. The CDR3 extends over 16 amino acids. After removal of 3 bases from V and 4 bases from J, the junction contained 7 bases not matched to a gene. CDR3 sequence: CASSLRQGSGNEKLFF. The DNA for the CDR3 is TGTGCCAGCAGTTTGCGACAGGGGTCGGGTAATGAAAAACTGTTTTTT.

V gene TRBV27 combines with J gene TRBJ2-3; 8 positions match TRBD1. CDR1 MNHEY and CDR2 SMNVEV come from the germline V gene (reference sequence). The CDR3 has 16 amino acids. With 11 bases clipped from V and 5 bases from J, the junction kept 18 bases outside the gene matches. CDR3 coding DNA: TGTGCCGCCCAACCTTTAACAGGGGGAAGGGGAGATACGCAGTATTTT. As protein: CAAQPLTGGRGDTQYF.

V and J are TRBV6-2 or TRBV6-3 and TRBJ2-1; 7 nucleotides line up with TRBD1. This CDR3 contains 17 residues. Germline V gene lookup returns CDR1 MNHEY and CDR2 SVGEGT. Trimming removed 3 bases from V and 5 bases from J; junction bases left unmatched: 13. CDR3 residues: CASSYPLGTALDNEQFF. DNA of the CDR3: TGTGCCAGCAGTTATCCACTCGGGACAGCCCTAGACAATGAGCAGTTCTTC.

The gene calls are TRBV19 and TRBJ1-5, with D maybe TRBD1 (6 bases). Germline-derived CDR1 and CDR2 are LNHDA and SQIVND (reference sequence). Trimming removed 0 bases from V and 6 bases from J, with 12 bases in between. The CDR3 spans 15 residues. The CDR3 DNA follows: TGTGCCAGTAGTATAGAAACAGGGAGGGGTCAGCCCCAGCATTTT. Protein product: CASSIETGRGQPQHF.

The gene calls are TRBV5-8 and TRBJ2-2; 7 nucleotides align to TRBD1. The germline gives CDR1 SGHTS, CDR2 YDEGEE. Trimming cost V 5 bases and J 6 bases; bases outside gene matches: 4. This CDR3 has 13 amino acids. In DNA, the CDR3 is TGTGCCAGCAGAAGGGGGCAAGCCGGGGAGCTGTTTTTT. Translated: CASRRGQAGELFF.

The chain joins TRBV28 to TRBJ1-4; maybe TRBD1 (6 bases). The CDR3 contains 13 residues. The germline V gene encodes CDR1 MDHEN and CDR2 SYDVKM. V lost 2 bases and J 9 bases, leaving 10 bases between the germline ends. The CDR3 DNA is TGTGCCAGCAGTTTAGGCAGGGGACAAAAACTGTTTTTT. Translation gives CASSLGRGQKLFF.

This chain links TRBV27 with TRBJ2-7; D may be TRBD1 (6 bases). In germline, CDR1 is MNHEY, CDR2 SMNVEV (reference sequence). V was shortened by 2 bases and J by 3 bases, with 11 bases between the two germline ends. The CDR3 has 14 amino acids. This CDR3 is CASSLTGSYYEQYF. The CDR3 bases are TGTGCCAGCAGTTTAACAGGGAGTTACTACGAGCAGTACTTC.

This chain uses TRBV6-6 with TRBJ2-7; D perhaps matches TRBD2 (5 bases). CDR3 length equals 13 residues. V was cut by 5 bases and J by 6 bases, with 14 bases left in between. Germline-derived CDR1 and CDR2 are MNHNY and SVGAGI (reference sequence). CDR3 DNA: TGTGCCAGCAGTAGCGGCTCGATGAGCGAGCAGTACTTC. This sequence encodes CASSSGSMSEQYF.

This clone was seen once. CDR3 residues: CASSLARASGYNEQFF. The CDR3 DNA is TGTGCCAGCAGCTTAGCGCGGGCTAGCGGATACAATGAGCAGTTCTTC. This chain uses TRBV7-6 with TRBJ2-1; 7 bases line up with TRBD2. This CDR3 region has 16 residues. CDR1 SGHVS and CDR2 FNYEAQ come from the germline V gene. The V and J ends lost 0 bases and 4 bases, in that order; junction bases with no gene match: 6.

The rearrangement links TRBV10-3 to TRBJ1-1; D uncertain. Germline CDR1 reads ENHRY; CDR2 reads SYGVKD. The V and J ends lost 0 bases and 4 bases respectively, with 12 bases between them. CDR3 length: 15 residues. CDR3 sequence: CAISESTVKFTEAFF. The CDR3 nucleotides read TGTGCCATCAGTGAGTCTACAGTCAAGTTCACTGAAGCTTTCTTT.

This chain joins TRBV3-1 (or the pseudogene TRBV3-2) and TRBJ1-6; 7 bases fit TRBD1. After removal of 2 bases from V and 7 bases from J, the junction contained 2 bases not matched to a gene. The CDR3 contains 14 residues. From germline, CDR1 is LGHDT and CDR2 YNNKEL (reference sequence). The CDR3 DNA reads TGTGCCAGCAGCCAACTACAGGGGAATTCACCCCTCCACTTT. This encodes CASSQLQGNSPLHF.

The chain carries TRBV9 and TRBJ1-1; D remains ambiguous. CDR3 length equals 14 residues. Germline CDR1 reads SGDLS; CDR2 reads YYNGEE. Between the trimmed V and J ends, which lost 4 bases and 5 bases, there was a span of 15 bases. CDR3 region: CASSPLMAGTEAFF. CDR3 DNA sequence: TGTGCCAGCAGCCCATTAATGGCCGGGACTGAAGCTTTCTTT.

V gene TRBV27 combines with J gene TRBJ2-2, with D possibly TRBD2 on 6 matching bases. This CDR3 is 15 amino acids long. CDR1 and CDR2 from the germline V gene are MNHEY and SMNVEV (reference sequence). The V and J ends lost 6 bases and 6 bases respectively, with 17 bases between them. The CDR3 is CASSPFAGMSGELFF. DNA for the CDR3: TGTGCCAGCAGCCCGTTCGCGGGAATGTCCGGGGAGCTGTTTTTT.

V usage is TRBV7-2 and J usage is TRBJ2-1; D perhaps matches TRBD2 (6 bases). Germline V CDR1 and CDR2: SGHTA, FQGNSA. CDR3 length: 13 amino acids. V lost 5 bases to trimming and J lost 12 bases, with 17 bases between them. CDR3 loop: CASSPSGSPGQFF. The CDR3 nucleotides read TGTGCCAGCAGCCCCTCCGGGAGTCCTGGGCAGTTCTTC.

CDR3 in DNA: TGTGCCAGCAGTCCCCGACCCGGGACAGGGGGCCGGGACAATGAGCAGTTCTTC. It translates to CASSPRPGTGGRDNEQFF. The chain carries TRBV6-6 and TRBJ2-1, with 12 bases matching TRBD1. Germline loops: CDR1 MNHNY, CDR2 SVGAGI (reference sequence). The CDR3 extends over 18 amino acids. Losses at the gene ends were 5 bases for V and 5 bases for J; bases not matched to a gene: 13.

The chain couples TRBV19 to TRBJ2-5, with 11 bases fitting TRBD1. The CDR3 length is 14 residues. The germline V gene has CDR1 LNHDA and CDR2 SQIVND (reference sequence). Germline trimming cut 6 bases from V and 5 bases from J; bases unmatched to any gene: 5. Written as DNA, the CDR3 is TGTGCCAGTAGCAGGACAGGGGGCTTGGAGACCCAGTACTTC. Translated: CASSRTGGLETQYF. Together with reference TRBV19 and TRBJ2-5, the CDR3 gives the full variable domain: DGGITQSPKYLFRKEGQNVTLSCEQNLNHDAMYWYRQDPGQGLRLIYYSQIVNDFQKGDIAEGYSVSREKKESFPLTVTSAQKNPTAFYLCASSRTGGLETQYFGPGTRLLVL.

The gene calls are TRBV10-2 and TRBJ1-4; D remains unclear. Trimming stripped 5 bases from V and 4 bases from J, with 2 bases between. The CDR3 sequence is 11 residues long. Germline CDR1 is WSHSY and CDR2 is SAAADI. The CDR3 nucleotides are TGCGCCAGCAGTCATAATGAAAAACTGTTTTTT. This translates into CASSHNEKLFF.

This sequence joins TRBV28 and TRBJ1-5; D might be TRBD1 (5 bases). Trimming left V 10 bases short and J 4 bases short, with 14 bases between. CDR3 size: 13 residues. Germline CDR1 MDHEN, CDR2 SYDVKM. The CDR3 reads CATQGEGNQPQHF. CDR3 bases: TGTGCCACTCAAGGGGAAGGGAATCAGCCCCAGCATTTT.